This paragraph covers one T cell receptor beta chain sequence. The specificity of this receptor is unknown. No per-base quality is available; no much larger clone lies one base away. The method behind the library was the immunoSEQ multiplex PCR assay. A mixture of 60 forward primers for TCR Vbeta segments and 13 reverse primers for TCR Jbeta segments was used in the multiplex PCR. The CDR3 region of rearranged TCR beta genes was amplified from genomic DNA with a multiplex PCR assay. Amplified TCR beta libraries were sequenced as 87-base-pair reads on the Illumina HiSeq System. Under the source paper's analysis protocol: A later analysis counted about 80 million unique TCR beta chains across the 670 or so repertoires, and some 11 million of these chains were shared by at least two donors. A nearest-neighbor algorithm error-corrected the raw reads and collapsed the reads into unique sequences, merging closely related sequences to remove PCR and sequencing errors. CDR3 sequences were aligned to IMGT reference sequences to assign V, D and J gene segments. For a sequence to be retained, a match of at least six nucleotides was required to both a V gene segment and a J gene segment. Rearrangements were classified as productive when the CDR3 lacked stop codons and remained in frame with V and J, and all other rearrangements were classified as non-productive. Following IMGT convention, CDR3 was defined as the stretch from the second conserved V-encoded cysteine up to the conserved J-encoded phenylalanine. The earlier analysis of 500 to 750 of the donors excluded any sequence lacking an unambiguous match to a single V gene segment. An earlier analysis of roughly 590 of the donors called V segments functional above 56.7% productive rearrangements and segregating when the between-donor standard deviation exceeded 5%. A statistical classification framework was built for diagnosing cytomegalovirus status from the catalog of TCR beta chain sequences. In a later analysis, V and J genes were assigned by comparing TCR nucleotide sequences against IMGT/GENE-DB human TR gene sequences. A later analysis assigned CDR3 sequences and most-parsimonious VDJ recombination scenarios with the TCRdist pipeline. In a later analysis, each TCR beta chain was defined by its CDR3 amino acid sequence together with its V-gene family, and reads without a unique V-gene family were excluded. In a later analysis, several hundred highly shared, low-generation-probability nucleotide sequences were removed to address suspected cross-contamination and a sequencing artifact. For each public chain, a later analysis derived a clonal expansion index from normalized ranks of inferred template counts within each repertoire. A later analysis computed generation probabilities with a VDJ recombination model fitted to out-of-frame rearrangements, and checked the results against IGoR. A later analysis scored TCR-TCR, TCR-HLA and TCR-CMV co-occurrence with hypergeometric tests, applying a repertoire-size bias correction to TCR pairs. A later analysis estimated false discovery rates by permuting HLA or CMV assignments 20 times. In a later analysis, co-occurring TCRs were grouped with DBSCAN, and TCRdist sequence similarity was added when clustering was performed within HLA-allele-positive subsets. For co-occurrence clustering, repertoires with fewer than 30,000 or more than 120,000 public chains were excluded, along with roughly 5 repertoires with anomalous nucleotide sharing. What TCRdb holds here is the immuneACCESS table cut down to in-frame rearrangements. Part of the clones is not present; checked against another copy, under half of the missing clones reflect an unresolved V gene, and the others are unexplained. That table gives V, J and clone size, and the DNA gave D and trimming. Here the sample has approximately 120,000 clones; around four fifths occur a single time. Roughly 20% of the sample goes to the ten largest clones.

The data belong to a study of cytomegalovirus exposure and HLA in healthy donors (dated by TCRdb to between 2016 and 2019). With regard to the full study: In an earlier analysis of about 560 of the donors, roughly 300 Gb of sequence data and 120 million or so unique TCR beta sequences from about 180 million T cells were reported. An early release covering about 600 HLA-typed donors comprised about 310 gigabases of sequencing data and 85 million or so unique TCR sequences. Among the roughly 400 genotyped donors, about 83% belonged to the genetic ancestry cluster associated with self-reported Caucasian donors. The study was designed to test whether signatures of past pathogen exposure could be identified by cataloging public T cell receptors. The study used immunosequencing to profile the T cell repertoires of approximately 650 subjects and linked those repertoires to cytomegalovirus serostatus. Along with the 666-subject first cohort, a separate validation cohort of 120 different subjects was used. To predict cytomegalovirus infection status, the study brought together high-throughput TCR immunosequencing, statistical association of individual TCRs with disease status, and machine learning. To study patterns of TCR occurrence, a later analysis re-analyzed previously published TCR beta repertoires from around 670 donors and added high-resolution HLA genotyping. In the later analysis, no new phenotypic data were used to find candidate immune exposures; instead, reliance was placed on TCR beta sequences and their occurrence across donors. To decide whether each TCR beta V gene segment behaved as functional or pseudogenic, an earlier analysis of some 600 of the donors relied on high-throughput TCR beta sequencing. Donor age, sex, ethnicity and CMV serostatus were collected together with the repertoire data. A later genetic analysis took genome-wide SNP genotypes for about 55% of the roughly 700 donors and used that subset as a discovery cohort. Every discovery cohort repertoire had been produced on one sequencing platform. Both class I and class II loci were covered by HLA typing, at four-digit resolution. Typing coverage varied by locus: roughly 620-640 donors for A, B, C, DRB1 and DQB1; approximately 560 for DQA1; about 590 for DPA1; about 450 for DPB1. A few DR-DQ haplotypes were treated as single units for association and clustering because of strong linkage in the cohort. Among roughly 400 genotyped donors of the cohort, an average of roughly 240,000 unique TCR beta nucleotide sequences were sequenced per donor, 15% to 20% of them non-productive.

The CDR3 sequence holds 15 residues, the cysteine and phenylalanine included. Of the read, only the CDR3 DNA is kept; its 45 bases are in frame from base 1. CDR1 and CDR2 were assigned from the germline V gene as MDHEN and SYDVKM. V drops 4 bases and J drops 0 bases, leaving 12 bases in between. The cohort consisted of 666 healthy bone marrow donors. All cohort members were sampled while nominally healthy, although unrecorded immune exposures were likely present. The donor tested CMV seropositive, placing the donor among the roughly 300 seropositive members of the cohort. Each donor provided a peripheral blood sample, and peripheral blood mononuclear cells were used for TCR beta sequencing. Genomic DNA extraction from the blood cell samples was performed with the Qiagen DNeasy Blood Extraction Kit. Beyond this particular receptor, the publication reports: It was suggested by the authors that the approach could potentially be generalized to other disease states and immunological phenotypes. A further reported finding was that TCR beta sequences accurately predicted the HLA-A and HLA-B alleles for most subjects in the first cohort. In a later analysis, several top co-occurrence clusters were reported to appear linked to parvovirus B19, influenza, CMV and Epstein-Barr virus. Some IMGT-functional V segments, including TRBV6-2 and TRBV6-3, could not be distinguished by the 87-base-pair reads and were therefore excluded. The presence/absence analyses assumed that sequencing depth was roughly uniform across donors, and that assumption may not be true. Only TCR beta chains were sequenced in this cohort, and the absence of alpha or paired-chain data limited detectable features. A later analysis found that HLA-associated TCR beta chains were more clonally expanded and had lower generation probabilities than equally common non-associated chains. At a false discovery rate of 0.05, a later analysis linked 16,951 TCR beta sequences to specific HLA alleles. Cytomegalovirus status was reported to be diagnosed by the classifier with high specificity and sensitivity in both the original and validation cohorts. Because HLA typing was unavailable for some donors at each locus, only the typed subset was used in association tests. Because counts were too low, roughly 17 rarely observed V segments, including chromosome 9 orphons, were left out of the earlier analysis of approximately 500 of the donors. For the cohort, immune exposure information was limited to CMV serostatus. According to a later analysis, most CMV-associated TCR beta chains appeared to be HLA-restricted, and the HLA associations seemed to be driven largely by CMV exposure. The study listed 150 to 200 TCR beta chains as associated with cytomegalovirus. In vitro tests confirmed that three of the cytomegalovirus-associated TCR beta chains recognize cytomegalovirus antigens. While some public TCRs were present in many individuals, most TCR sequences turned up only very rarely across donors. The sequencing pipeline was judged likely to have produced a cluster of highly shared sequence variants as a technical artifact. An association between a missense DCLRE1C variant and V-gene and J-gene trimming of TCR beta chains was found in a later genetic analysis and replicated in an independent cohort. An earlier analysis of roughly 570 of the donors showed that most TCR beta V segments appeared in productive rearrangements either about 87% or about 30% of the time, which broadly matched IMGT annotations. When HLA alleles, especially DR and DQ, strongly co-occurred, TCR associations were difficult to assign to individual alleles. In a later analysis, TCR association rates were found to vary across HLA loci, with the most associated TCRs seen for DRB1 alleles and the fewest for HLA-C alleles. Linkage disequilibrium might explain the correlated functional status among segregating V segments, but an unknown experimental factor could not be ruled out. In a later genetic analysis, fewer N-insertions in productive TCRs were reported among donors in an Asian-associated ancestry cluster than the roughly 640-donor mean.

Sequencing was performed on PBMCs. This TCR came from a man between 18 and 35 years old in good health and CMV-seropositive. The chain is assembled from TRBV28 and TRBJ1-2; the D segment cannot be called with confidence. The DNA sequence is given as TGTGCCAGCAGTTCCCCCCTGCGCGCTAACTATGGCTACACCTTC. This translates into CASSSPLRANYGYTF.